Described below is a single T cell receptor (beta chain) sequence and its context. Antigen specificity is unknown. This entry comes from a study of a mutant IDH1 vaccine in newly diagnosed glioma. Germline loops: CDR1 SGHVS, CDR2 FNYEAQ. The CDR3 is made up of 15 amino acids. V lost 5 bases, J lost 3 bases, and 17 bases lay in between. Only in-frame clones appear in the TCRdb table, and some are missing; sequencing was by immunoSEQ multiplex PCR. This table holds roughly 50,000 clones, around 81% found once. Time point noted: week 5, during vaccination. Vaccination used 300 ug of mutant IDH1 20-mer peptide per dose, with topical imiquimod.

The clonotype comes from a man aged 30 to 45 with glioma. J is TRBJ2-7 and V is TRBV7-6, with D perhaps matching TRBD1 or TRBD2 (7 bases each). The sequencing here drew on PBMCs, taken from a glioma patient whose treatment included an IDH1 peptide vaccine. Here the CDR3 DNA reads TGTGCCAGCAGCCAAAGACAGGGAGGGATCTACGAGCAGTACTTC. It translates to CASSQRQGGIYEQYF.